This TCR beta chain was documented in a study of early T cells in non-severe SARS-CoV-2 infection. Trimming removed 2 bases from V and 1 base from J; junction bases left unmatched: 5. Germline lookup yields CDR1 KGHSH and CDR2 LQKENI. The CDR3 is made up of 16 amino acids. Comments on this clonotype: The antigen is not known.

General study points: Anti-spike CD8 responses were favored in VDJdb matching, and private and CD4 specificities were missed.

One entry per CDR3 protein results from TCRdb running MiXCR on the 5' RACE reads. In the table there are more than 70,000 distinct CDR3 sequences, roughly 10% of which are singletons. The chain combines TRBV18 with TRBJ1-3, with 7 bases lining up with TRBD1. Specimen: whole blood, collected at baseline. This TCR was recovered from an adult who was a healthcare worker with PCR-confirmed SARS-CoV-2 infection or an uninfected control (not recorded which). CDR3 protein: CASSPSSTGSGNTIYF. The CDR3 nucleotides read TGTGCCAGCTCACCAAGCTCGACAGGGTCTGGAAACACCATATATTTT.